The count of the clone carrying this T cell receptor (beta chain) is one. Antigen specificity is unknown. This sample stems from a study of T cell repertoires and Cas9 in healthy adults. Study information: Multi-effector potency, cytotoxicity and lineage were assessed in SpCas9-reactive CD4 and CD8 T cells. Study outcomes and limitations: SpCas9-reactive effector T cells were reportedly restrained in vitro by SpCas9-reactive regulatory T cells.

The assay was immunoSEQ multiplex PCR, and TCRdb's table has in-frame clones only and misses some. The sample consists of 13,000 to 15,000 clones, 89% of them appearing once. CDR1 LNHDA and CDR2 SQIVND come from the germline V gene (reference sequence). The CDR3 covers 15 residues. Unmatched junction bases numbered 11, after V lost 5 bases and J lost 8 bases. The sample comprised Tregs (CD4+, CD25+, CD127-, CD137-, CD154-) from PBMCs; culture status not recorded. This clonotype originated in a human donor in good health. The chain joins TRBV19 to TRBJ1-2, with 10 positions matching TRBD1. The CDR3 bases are TGTGCCAGTAGTCCTCGAGACAGGGGGCGGGAAGGCTACACCTTC. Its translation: CASSPRDRGREGYTF. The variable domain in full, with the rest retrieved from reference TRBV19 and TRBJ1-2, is DGGITQSPKYLFRKEGQNVTLSCEQNLNHDAMYWYRQDPGQGLRLIYYSQIVNDFQKGDIAEGYSVSREKKESFPLTVTSAQKNPTAFYLCASSPRDRGREGYTFGSGTRLTVV.